The clone carrying this T cell receptor (beta chain) was detected only a few times. As yet, its antigen is unknown. Germline V lookup: CDR1 SGHVS, CDR2 FNYEAQ. The CDR3 is 14 residues long. The junction had 3 bases not matched to a gene; V was cut back by 5 bases and J by 7 bases. This sample is drawn from a study of early T cells in non-severe SARS-CoV-2 infection. Study-level information: Bulk RNA from unsorted whole blood was sequenced; chains were unpaired.

Points from the study as a whole: VDJdb matching favored anti-spike CD8 responses, missing private and CD4 specificities.

The TCR library protocol was used to attach unique molecular identifiers. These identifiers were attached to individual cDNA molecules. TCRdb fed the 5' RACE reads into MiXCR, producing one record per CDR3 protein. The top ten clones hold about 5.5% of a sample with some 96,000 distinct CDR3 sequences, more than 12% of them seen once. This TCR came from an adult who was a healthcare worker with PCR-confirmed SARS-CoV-2 infection or an uninfected control (not recorded which). The sample comprised whole blood. V usage is TRBV7-6 and J usage is TRBJ2-1; 12 nucleotides agree with TRBD2. DNA for the CDR3: TGTGCCAGCAGCAGAGGACTAGCGGGAAATGAGCAGTTCTTC. This sequence encodes CASSRGLAGNEQFF.